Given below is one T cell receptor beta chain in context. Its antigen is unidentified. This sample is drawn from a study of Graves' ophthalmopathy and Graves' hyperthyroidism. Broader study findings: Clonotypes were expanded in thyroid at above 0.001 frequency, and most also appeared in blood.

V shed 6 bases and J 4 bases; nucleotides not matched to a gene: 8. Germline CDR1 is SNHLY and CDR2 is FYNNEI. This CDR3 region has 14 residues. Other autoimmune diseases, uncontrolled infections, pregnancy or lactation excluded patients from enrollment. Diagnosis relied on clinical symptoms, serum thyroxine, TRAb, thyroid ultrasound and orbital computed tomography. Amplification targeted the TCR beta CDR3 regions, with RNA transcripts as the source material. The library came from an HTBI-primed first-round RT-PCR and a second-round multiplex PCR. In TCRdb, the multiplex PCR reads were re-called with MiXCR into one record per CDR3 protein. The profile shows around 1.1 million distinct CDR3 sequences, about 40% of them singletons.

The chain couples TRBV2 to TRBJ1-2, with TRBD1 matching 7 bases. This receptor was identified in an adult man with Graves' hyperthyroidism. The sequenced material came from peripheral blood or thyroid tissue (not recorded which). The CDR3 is CASRLQGQLYGYTF. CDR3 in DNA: TGTGCCAGCAGGTTACAGGGACAGCTCTATGGCTACACCTTC.